This TCR beta chain was captured in a study of blood T cells in healthy people across ages. A minimum of 5 micrograms of total RNA was extracted per sample. Trimming shortened V by 5 bases and J by 0 bases, and 11 bases separated the two germline ends. Germline values: CDR1 SQVTM, CDR2 ANQGSEA. The CDR3 length is 14 residues. Then a second PCR, running about 7 to 11 cycles, was carried out with a sample-barcoded 5' primer and a J-beta primer mix. TCRdb re-called the 5' RACE reads through MiXCR, storing one row per CDR3 protein. The sample contains roughly 1.4 million distinct CDR3 sequences, approximately 59% of which appear only once.

The rearrangement joins TRBV29-1 to TRBJ2-1; D remains unclear. This sequence was found in a man younger than 35 in good health. The source material was blood. The CDR3 sequence is CSVRGESSYNEQFF. CDR3 DNA sequence: TGCAGCGTTCGAGGTGAAAGCTCCTACAATGAGCAGTTCTTC.